This TCR beta chain was recovered during a study of long-term antiretroviral therapy in people with HIV. At the level of the study: Collection of the earliest samples took place about a decade ahead of the 2015 immediate-ART recommendation. Study-level points and caveats: The clones with expansion before ART were dominant in the repertoire at all time points. For ART adherence, viral resistance and therapy changes, no data were available. It was observed that HIV repertoires exhibited narrower CDR3 length ranges than controls.

They ran version v3.0 of the immunoSEQ assay at survey level. The data were produced by immunoSEQ multiplex PCR, yet TCRdb's version contains in-frame clones alone and is incomplete. The table includes under 9,000 clones, more than 65% detected once. Germline V CDR1 and CDR2: SGHAT, FQNNGV. This CDR3 is built from 15 residues. Trimming removed 0 bases from V and 7 bases from J, with 12 bases in between. In regard to this clone: The target antigen is unknown.

The starting material was unsorted PBMCs, obtained 0.1 years after starting antiretroviral therapy. This TCR came from a man aged 35 to 55 with HIV. The rearrangement links TRBV11-2 to TRBJ1-4; D not certain. Here the CDR3 DNA reads TGTGCCAGCAGCTTAGAGTTAGCTGTAGGTGAAAAACTGTTTTTT. Its translation: CASSLELAVGEKLFF.